This T cell receptor beta chain was sequenced in a study of beta chain features in type 1 diabetes. Study-wide results and limits: Shorter TCRB CDR3s, moderately but significantly so, were found in Type 1 diabetes patients in all four CD4+ subsets.

Notes on this clone: Its antigen is not identified. A read error may produce the germline difference seen at one junction end.

Of the isolated RNA, all was reverse transcribed, and so the sequenced material was expressed TCRB transcripts. Repertoires were generated with immunoSEQ multiplex PCR, while TCRdb's copy carries only in-frame clones and drops some. Of roughly 400,000 clones detected, over 8.5% appear once; the ten largest clones hold about 0.6%. There are 12 residues in the CDR3. Per the germline V gene, CDR1 is SGHRS and CDR2 is YFSETQ. The sequencing sample was made of central memory CD4+ T cells from blood. V gene TRBV5-1 combines with J gene TRBJ2-3; 10 nucleotides line up with TRBD2. This clonotype originated in a man aged 25 to 40 with type 1 diabetes. CDR3 residues: CASSLQAGGPTF. The DNA of the CDR3 is TGCGCCAGCAGCTTGCAAGCGGGAGGGCCGACTTTT.